These T cell receptor beta chains were read from a single sample in a study of blood T cells in healthy people across ages. MiXCR was run by TCRdb on the 5' RACE reads, yielding one entry per CDR3 protein. The sample gives about 1,500,000 distinct CDR3 sequences, 28% of which show up once; 7.7% is in the top ten. The material sequenced was blood. These receptors were taken from a woman between 25 and 40 years old in good health. Both conserved end residues are part of each CDR3.

J | V | CDR3
TRBJ1-4 | TRBV20-1 | CSARDQQGLAEEKLFF
TRBJ1-5 | TRBV3-2 | CASSPRFQHF
TRBJ1-2 | TRBV7-2 | CASSDGQGTRGYTF
TRBJ2-3 | TRBV9 | CASSPWDRGGADTQYF
TRBJ2-2 | TRBV6-6 | CASRGSPGELFF
TRBJ1-5 | TRBV19 | CATGQGFNQPQHF
TRBJ1-4 | TRBV5-1 | CASSGGQGPEKLFF
TRBJ2-1 | TRBV7-9 | CASSAPGPLNEQFF
TRBJ2-3 | TRBV12-3/TRBV12-4 | CASSLSGRTDMQYF
TRBJ2-7 | TRBV6-2/TRBV6-3 | CASTGTGGYEQYF
TRBJ1-2 | TRBV12-3/TRBV12-4 | CASSPRARNYGYTF
TRBJ2-3 | TRBV4-3 | CASSHVYLEGGTDTQYF